This T cell receptor beta chain is from a study of cytomegalovirus exposure and HLA in healthy donors. At the level of the study: Drawn from HLA-typed donors, approximately 85 million unique TCRs were held in an early data release.

Broader study findings: The study labeled 150 or so TCR beta chains cytomegalovirus-associated. Among TCR sequences, most were rare, though some public TCRs appeared in many donors.

The table lists this clone with a count of one. Antigen: not known. The PCR employed 60 Vbeta primers together with 13 Jbeta primers. TCRdb's table, derived via immunoSEQ multiplex PCR, lists solely in-frame clones and lacks some. The data contain roughly 63,000 clones, more than 60% of them singletons. Sequenced: PBMCs. The clonotype originates from a woman aged 40-49 years in good health and CMV-seropositive.

The CDR3 DNA is TGCGCCAGCACCGAGCGGGGGGTCACCGGGGAGCTGTTTTTT. The encoded protein is CASTERGVTGELFF. V usage is TRBV5-1 and J usage is TRBJ2-2; 9 positions agree with TRBD2. CDR1 is SGHRS and CDR2 is YFSETQ in the germline V gene. Trimming took 6 bases from V and 4 from J; bases not matched to a gene: 4. CDR3 size: 14 residues.